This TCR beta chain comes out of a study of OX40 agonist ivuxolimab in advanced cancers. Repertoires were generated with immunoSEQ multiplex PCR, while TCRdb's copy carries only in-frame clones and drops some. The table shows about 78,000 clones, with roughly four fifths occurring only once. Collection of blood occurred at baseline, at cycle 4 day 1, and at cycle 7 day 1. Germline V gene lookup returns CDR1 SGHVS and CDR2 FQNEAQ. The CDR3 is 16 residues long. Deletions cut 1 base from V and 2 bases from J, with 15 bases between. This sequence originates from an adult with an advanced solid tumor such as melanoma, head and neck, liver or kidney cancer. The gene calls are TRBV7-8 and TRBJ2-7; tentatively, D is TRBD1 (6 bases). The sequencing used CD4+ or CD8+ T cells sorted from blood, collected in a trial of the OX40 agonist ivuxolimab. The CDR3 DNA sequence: TGTGCCAGCAGCTTAGTGAGGACAGTCATCCCCTACGAGCAGTACTTC. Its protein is CASSLVRTVIPYEQYF.